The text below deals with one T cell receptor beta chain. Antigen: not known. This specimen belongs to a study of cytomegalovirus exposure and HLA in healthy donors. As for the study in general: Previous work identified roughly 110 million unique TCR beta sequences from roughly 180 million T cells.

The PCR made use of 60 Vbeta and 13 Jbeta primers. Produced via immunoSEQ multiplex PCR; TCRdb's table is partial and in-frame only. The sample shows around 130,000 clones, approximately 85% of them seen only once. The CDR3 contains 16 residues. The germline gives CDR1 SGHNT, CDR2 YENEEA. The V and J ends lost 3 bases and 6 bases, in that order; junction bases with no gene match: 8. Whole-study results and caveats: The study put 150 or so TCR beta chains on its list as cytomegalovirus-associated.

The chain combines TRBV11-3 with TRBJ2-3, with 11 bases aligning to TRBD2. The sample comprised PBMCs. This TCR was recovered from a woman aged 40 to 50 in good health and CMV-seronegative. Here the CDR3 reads CASSFGTSGEGDTQYF. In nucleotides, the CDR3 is TGTGCCAGCAGCTTCGGGACTAGCGGAGAGGGGGATACGCAGTATTTT.